The 28 T cell receptor beta chains listed next were all sequenced from one sample in a study of T cell repertoires in MIS-A myocarditis. Sequencing used immunoSEQ multiplex PCR; TCRdb keeps in-frame clones, though not all of them. Seen here are about 15,000 clones, 74% observed once, and the top ten hold approximately 62%. Sequenced sample: left ventricle heart tissue obtained at autopsy. The receptors come from a man aged 18 to 30 with fulminant myocarditis from multisystem inflammatory syndrome in adults (MIS-A) after COVID-19.

V and J are TRBV9 and TRBJ1-3, with D perhaps TRBD1 (5 bases). Between the trimmed V and J ends, which lost 4 bases and 4 bases, there was a span of 15 bases. The germline V gene encodes CDR1 SGDLS and CDR2 YYNGEE. This CDR3 has 15 amino acids. The CDR3 nucleotides read TGTGCCAGCAGCCCTTCAGTAGGGGCGGGAAACACCATATATTTT. It translates to CASSPSVGAGNTIYF.

The chain combines TRBV9 with TRBJ1-1; the match to TRBD1 covers 7 bases. CDR3 size: 17 residues. V lost 4 bases, J lost 0 bases, and 12 bases stayed unmatched. Germline CDR1 and CDR2: SGDLS and YYNGEE. This CDR3 reads CASSLSRDSDLNTEAFF. CDR3 nucleotides: TGTGCCAGCAGCCTATCGAGGGACAGCGATCTGAACACTGAAGCTTTCTTT.

The V gene is TRBV7-9, the J gene TRBJ2-7, with D maybe TRBD2 (5 bases). The CDR3 covers 17 residues. CDR1 and CDR2 (germline): SEHNR, FQNEAQ (reference sequence). The germline V and J ends were trimmed by 2 bases and 4 bases, with 21 bases remaining between them. In DNA, the CDR3 is TGTGCCAGCAGCTTAAGAGGTTTCGGGGTTAGGGCTTACGAGCAGTACTTC. Translating gives CASSLRGFGVRAYEQYF.

The chain is built from TRBV4-1 and TRBJ2-3; 9 bases are a match to TRBD2. This CDR3 spans 16 amino acids. Germline V lookup: CDR1 MGHRA, CDR2 YSYEKL. With V trimmed by 3 bases and J by 0 bases, 4 bases remained unmatched. DNA of the CDR3: TGCGCCAGCAGCCAGAGCGGGGGGATCAGCACAGATACGCAGTATTTT. Amino acids: CASSQSGGISTDTQYF.

J is TRBJ2-7 and V is TRBV7-6; TRBD1 agrees at 9 bases. The germline CDR1 and CDR2 sequences are SGHVS and FNYEAQ. There are 14 residues in the CDR3. The J segment lost 6 bases and the V segment lost 4 bases, leaving 7 bases of the junction unmatched. The CDR3, as DNA: TGTGCCAGCAGCTCAGGGACAGGGCCGGGCGAGCAGTACTTC. It translates to CASSSGTGPGEQYF. Drawing the rest from reference TRBV7-6 and TRBJ2-7, the complete variable domain is GAGVSQSPRYKVTKRGQDVALRCDPISGHVSLYWYRQALGQGPEFLTYFNYEAQQDKSGLPNDRFSAERPEGSISTLTIQRTEQRDSAMYRCASSSGTGPGEQYFGPGTRLTVT.

This clone showed up just once. This chain connects TRBV28 to TRBJ2-3, with D perhaps TRBD2 (6 bases). The CDR3 runs 16 residues. Germline V lookup: CDR1 MDHEN, CDR2 SYDVKM. V gave up 3 bases and J gave up 6 bases, with 19 bases separating them. CDR3 nucleotides: TGTGCCAGCAGTTTTGGGGCGGGGCCCGTCAAGGATACGCAGTATTTT. Amino acids: CASSFGAGPVKDTQYF.

The genes are TRBV7-8 and TRBJ2-7; TRBD1 might be the D (6 bases). Deletions cut 5 bases from V and 0 bases from J, with 14 bases between. CDR1 and CDR2 from the germline V gene are SGHVS and FQNEAQ. The CDR3 is made up of 15 amino acids. CDR3 region: CASSLQQGPSYEQYF. The CDR3, as DNA: TGTGCCAGCAGCCTACAACAGGGTCCCTCCTACGAGCAGTACTTC.

This sequence joins TRBV15 and TRBJ2-1; TRBD2 is a possible D gene (7 bases). The CDR3 extends over 13 amino acids. The germline V gene has CDR1 LNHNV and CDR2 YYDKDF (reference sequence). Trimming shortened V by 1 base and J by 14 bases, and 15 bases separated the two germline ends. The CDR3 coding sequence is TGTGCCACCAGCAGAGGGGGGGGGCGCGAGGAGTTCTTC. Protein: CATSRGGGREEFF.

The sample holds a few counts of this clone. This sequence joins TRBV11-3 and TRBJ2-7; D is unclear. CDR1 and CDR2 (germline): SGHNT, YENEEA. The CDR3 runs 14 residues. The V and J ends lost 1 base and 6 bases respectively, with 13 bases between them. For the CDR3, the DNA is TGTGCCAGCAGCTTAGGAGGCCTCCTAAGCGAGCAGTACTTC. It specifies CASSLGGLLSEQYF.

This chain uses TRBV6-1 with TRBJ2-7; D is ambiguous. The V end was cut by 2 bases, the J end by 2 bases, with 16 bases between. CDR3 size: 16 residues. Germline CDR1 and CDR2: MNHNS and SASEGT. DNA of the CDR3: TGTGCCAGCAGTGAACCCCCGGGCCGCACCCCCTACGAGCAGTACTTC. Protein product: CASSEPPGRTPYEQYF.

The chain joins TRBV6-5 to TRBJ1-1; the D gene is possibly TRBD1 (5 bases). The CDR3 covers 11 residues. Germline CDR1 and CDR2: MNHEY and SVGAGI. The V and J ends lost 6 bases and 10 bases respectively, with 12 bases between them. CDR3 loop: CASRGGLGAFF. The CDR3 coding sequence is TGTGCCAGCAGGGGGGGACTAGGAGCTTTCTTT.

The CDR3 DNA reads TGTGCCAGCAGTTTAGGGGGGAGTCGGAACACTGAAGCTTTCTTT. This gives the protein CASSLGGSRNTEAFF. V gene TRBV6-5 combines with J gene TRBJ1-1; a weak D match, TRBD1 (6 bases). Germline V gene lookup returns CDR1 MNHEY and CDR2 SVGAGI. CDR3 size: 15 residues. V dropped 4 bases and J dropped 1 base, with 13 bases sitting between them.

Within the sample, this clone is medium-sized. V gene TRBV5-4 combines with J gene TRBJ2-5; no reliable D call. V lost 4 bases and J 0 bases, leaving 19 bases between the germline ends. Germline V gives CDR1 SGHNT, CDR2 YYREEE (reference sequence). This CDR3 region has 17 residues. The CDR3 sequence: CASSRTAGRADQETQYF. As DNA, the CDR3 is TGTGCCAGCAGCAGGACCGCAGGTCGGGCAGACCAAGAGACCCAGTACTTC.

The chain carries TRBV2 and TRBJ2-7, with 12 bases aligning to TRBD2. V dropped 7 bases and J dropped 4; count of bases not matched to a gene: 11. Germline V gene data show CDR1 as SNHLY and CDR2 as FYNNEI. This CDR3 is 16 amino acids long. This CDR3 reads CASKLAGGPRSYEQYF. CDR3 DNA sequence: TGTGCCAGCAAGCTAGCGGGAGGGCCGCGGTCATACGAGCAGTACTTC.

The chain has TRBV18 and TRBJ1-1, with D unresolved. Germline V CDR1 and CDR2: KGHSH, LQKENI. This CDR3 spans 13 amino acids. V shed 6 bases and J shed 1 base, with 9 bases lying between them. CDR3: CASSDQANTEAFF. Written as DNA, the CDR3 is TGTGCCAGCTCTGACCAGGCGAACACTGAAGCTTTCTTT.

CDR3 sequence: CASSLDSGQGTDTQYF. Written as DNA, the CDR3 is TGTGCCAGCAGCTTAGATTCGGGACAGGGGACAGATACGCAGTATTTT. This chain uses TRBV7-8 with TRBJ2-3, with 10 bases fitting TRBD1. The germline CDR1 and CDR2 sequences are SGHVS and FQNEAQ. The CDR3 consists of 16 residues. Trimming removed 1 base from V and 3 bases from J; junction bases left unmatched: 4.

V gene TRBV27 combines with J gene TRBJ2-7; D remains ambiguous. Germline lookup yields CDR1 MNHEY and CDR2 SMNVEV (reference sequence). Trimming removed 1 base at V and 6 bases at J, with 13 bases between. The CDR3 runs to 14 residues. The CDR3 sequence: CASSLLVERSEQYF. CDR3 nucleotides: TGTGCCAGCAGTTTATTGGTGGAAAGAAGCGAGCAGTACTTC.

The chain recombines TRBV24-1 with TRBJ2-1; no reliable D call. CDR3 length: 14 residues. V was shortened by 4 bases and J by 9 bases, with 15 bases between the two germline ends. Germline assignment: CDR1 KGHDR and CDR2 SFDVKD. The CDR3 DNA is TGTGCCACCAGTGACCCTAGGGATGATATTGAGCAGTTCTTC. It specifies CATSDPRDDIEQFF.

This clone qualifies as medium-sized. The V gene is TRBV10-3, the J gene TRBJ1-6, with 9 bases aligning to TRBD1. This CDR3 region has 16 residues. Looked up from germline, CDR1 is ENHRY and CDR2 is SYGVKD. V trimming: 2 bases; J trimming: 6 bases; junction bases outside the gene matches: 5. The CDR3 spells CAISEPGQGGNSPLHF. Here the CDR3 DNA reads TGTGCCATCAGTGAGCCGGGACAGGGAGGTAATTCACCCCTCCACTTT.

The chain joins TRBV4-2 to TRBJ1-6, with D possibly being TRBD1 (5 bases). This CDR3 has 12 residues. Germline CDR1 LGHNA, CDR2 YNFKEQ. Trimming cost V 7 bases and J 7 bases, with 8 bases left between them. CDR3 loop: CASNQGNSPLHF. CDR3 DNA sequence: TGTGCCAGCAATCAGGGAAATTCACCCCTCCACTTT.

With respect to this clone: At one boundary the junction diverges from the germline segment, which might be a read error. The genes are TRBV7-8 and TRBJ2-2; 8 bases are a match to TRBD1. The CDR3 consists of 15 residues. The germline gives CDR1 SGHVS, CDR2 FQNEAQ. The CDR3: CASSLKQGEHRGAVF. DNA of the CDR3: TGTGCCAGCAGCTTGAAACAGGGGGAACACCGGGGAGCTGTTTTT. The full variable domain, in which reference TRBV7-8 and TRBJ2-2 provide the parts outside the CDR3, is GAGVSQSPRYKVAKRGQDVALRCDPISGHVSLFWYQQALGQGPEFLTYFQNEAQLDKSGLPSDRFFAERPEGSVSTLKIQRTQQEDSAVYLCASSLKQGEHRGAVFGEGSRLTVL.

The genes are TRBV10-2 and TRBJ1-5, with D possibly matching TRBD1 (6 bases). Per the germline V gene, CDR1 is WSHSY and CDR2 is SAAADI. V was trimmed by 2 bases and J by 6 bases, leaving 11 bases between them. The CDR3 runs 14 residues. The CDR3 loop is CASSEEAGVQPQHF. The CDR3 region has the DNA TGCGCCAGCAGTGAGGAGGCAGGGGTTCAGCCCCAGCATTTT.

V is TRBV4-2 and J is TRBJ2-7; no reliable D call. Deletions cut 0 bases from V and 2 bases from J, with 14 bases between. Looked up from germline, CDR1 is LGHNA and CDR2 is YNFKEQ. The CDR3 consists of 16 residues. The CDR3 DNA is TGTGCCAGCAGCCAAGATTTCTACTCTCGAACCTACGAGCAGTACTTC. It is translated as CASSQDFYSRTYEQYF.

The chain combines TRBV7-8 with TRBJ2-7; D unclear. The CDR3 sequence is 14 residues long. Germline lookup yields CDR1 SGHVS and CDR2 FQNEAQ. With 4 bases removed from V and 2 bases from J, the gap between germline ends came to 12 bases. The CDR3 spells CASSSWPDTYEQYF. CDR3 bases: TGTGCCAGCAGCTCCTGGCCGGATACCTACGAGCAGTACTTC.

The rearrangement uses TRBV19 and TRBJ1-3; D is ambiguous. V lost 5 bases, J lost 0 bases, and 8 bases lay in between. Per germline, CDR1 LNHDA and CDR2 SQIVND (reference sequence). CDR3 size: 14 residues. CDR3 nucleotide sequence: TGTGCCAGTAGTTTCGGCAGCTCTGGAAACACCATATATTTT. Translating gives CASSFGSSGNTIYF.

V and J are TRBV27 and TRBJ2-6; D may be TRBD2 (5 bases). The V end lost 6 bases, the J end lost 4 bases, and 22 bases lay between the germline ends. Germline values: CDR1 MNHEY, CDR2 SMNVEV (reference sequence). CDR3 size: 18 residues. CDR3 sequence reads: CASSFGLIGGLGANVLTF. CDR3 nucleotides: TGTGCCAGCAGCTTTGGGTTAATTGGCGGGCTCGGGGCCAACGTCCTGACTTTC. The full variable domain, in which reference TRBV27 and TRBJ2-6 provide the parts outside the CDR3, is EAQVTQNPRYLITVTGKKLTVTCSQNMNHEYMSWYRQDPGLGLRQIYYSMNVEVTDKGDVPEGYKVSRKEKRNFPLILESPSPNQTSLYFCASSFGLIGGLGANVLTFGAGSRLTVL.

The chain links TRBV27 to TRBJ2-1, with D unclear. In germline, CDR1 is MNHEY, CDR2 SMNVEV (reference sequence). CDR3 length equals 11 residues. Trimming removed 10 bases from V and 5 bases from J, with 9 bases in between. The CDR3 DNA is TGTGCCATCCATACAAACAATGAGCAGTTCTTC. Residues: CAIHTNNEQFF.

A word on this clone: The junction and the germline gene differ at one end; a read error may be behind it. Other DNA sequences in the same sample also yield this CDR3. The chain links TRBV30 to TRBJ1-5; 10 nucleotides agree with TRBD1. In germline, CDR1 is GTSNPN, CDR2 SVGIG (reference sequence). The CDR3 spans 14 residues. DNA for the CDR3: TGTGCCTGGAGTACTGGACAGGGGGTGAAGCCTCAGCATTTT. Translation: CAWSTGQGVKPQHF.